This TCR beta chain was recorded in a study of CXCR3-negative and CXCR3-positive naive CD8 T cells (dated by TCRdb to about 2019). Some background on the complete study: In total, about 135 million TRB reads were obtained, corresponding to roughly 1.5 +/- 0.3 million reads per library. Diversity and physicochemical repertoire analyses covered 10 to 11 donors pooled from two independent experiments. For the TRBV-TRBJ cluster analysis, the naive subsets came from 5 donors, while the memory cells came from 3 donors.

Each CD8+ T cell subset was flow-sorted in triplicate, and some 310,000 cells per subset were placed directly into RLT lysis buffer. To keep memory contaminants out, a stringent definition of naive CD8+ T cells was applied: CD45RO-CCR7+CD27+CD95-. Using standard density gradient centrifugation, peripheral blood mononuclear cells were isolated from buffy coats. Naive CXCR3-negative and CXCR3-positive CD8+ T cells were flow-sorted on a FACSAria III. Total RNA was extracted from sorted cells with an RNeasy Mini Kit. The research as a whole found: Because CXCR3 expression was partially decreased after cryopreservation, freshly isolated PBMCs were used for most assays. Both naive subsets had comparably high repertoire diversity, while memory CD8+ T cells had much lower repertoire diversity. Similar TRBV-TRBJ usage was shown by naive CXCR3-negative and CXCR3-positive cells from the same donor, whereas distinct patterns were shown by memory cells. Because surface CD5, which is linked to self-reactivity in mice, was comparable between the naive subsets, TCR interaction strength was also inferred from TRB CDR3 physicochemical properties. TRB CDR3s from CXCR3-positive naive cells showed higher hydrophobicity (lower Kidera factor 4), lower energy, and higher strength and volume indices than CXCR3-negative naive cells.

The CDR3 starts with the cysteine, ends with the phenylalanine, and has 14 residues. The DNA is unrecorded. From the germline V gene (reference sequence), CDR1 is LNHDA and CDR2 is SQIVND. Sequenced using a NextSeq 550. The Human TCR Profiling Kit (MiLaboratory) was used to make UMI-labeled 5' RACE TRB cDNA libraries. cDNA synthesis used the entire amount of extracted RNA, and PCR amplification then used the entire amount of cDNA produced. Libraries were prepared in parallel using an identical number of PCR cycles. Per the source publication's procedure: With a minimum of two reads required per UMI, MIGEC and MiXCR pulled out about 52,000 +/- 9,100 unique UMI-labeled TRB cDNA molecules from each library. On average, approximately 40,000 +/- 10,000 functional in-frame TRB CDR3 nucleotide clonotypes lacking stop codons were found per library. After downsampling to 5000 UMI-labeled TRB molecules per sample, diversity metrics such as normalized Shannon-Wiener and Chao1 were calculated in VDJtools. VDJtools was used to calculate clonotype-size-weighted physicochemical properties of the central five CDR3 residues, namely interaction energy, strength, volume and Kidera factor 4. Once TCRdb had reprocessed the reads, it stored one entry per CDR3 protein sequence and supplied no DNA. The V and J calls shown here were made by TCRdb, not taken from the authors' results. The sample has some 60,000 distinct CDR3 sequences on record. The top ten constitute 0.5% to 0.55% of the sample.

Notes on this clonotype: Its recognized antigen is unknown.

The receptor comes from a human donor in good health. Some clones in this sample may be carry-over from other donors' samples. The specimen sequenced was naive CXCR3+ CD8+ T cells from blood. The cell subset or site label on this specimen signifies: CD45RO-CCR7+CD27+CD95- naive CD8+ T cells expressing CXCR3 (TNR3+). The sequence joins TRBV19 to TRBJ2-2. The CDR3 here reads CASSVGSDTGELFF.